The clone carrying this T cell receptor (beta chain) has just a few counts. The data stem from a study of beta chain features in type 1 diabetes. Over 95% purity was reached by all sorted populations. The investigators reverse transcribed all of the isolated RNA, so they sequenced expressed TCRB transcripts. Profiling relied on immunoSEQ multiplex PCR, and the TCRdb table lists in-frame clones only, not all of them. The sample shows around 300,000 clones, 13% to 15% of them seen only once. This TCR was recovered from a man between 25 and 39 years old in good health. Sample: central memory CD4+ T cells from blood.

The CDR3 DNA reads as TGTGCCAGCAGCTTGGCCATCCTAGCGGGGCTACATGAGCAGTTCTTC. It specifies CASSLAILAGLHEQFF. The rearrangement links TRBV5-6 to TRBJ2-1, with TRBD2 identical over 9 bases. Losses at the gene ends were 0 bases for V and 8 bases for J; bases not matched to a gene: 9. The CDR3 is 16 residues long. The V gene's germline CDR1 is SGHDT and CDR2 YYEEEE.